These 17 T cell receptor beta chains were sequenced from one sample in a study of OX40 agonist ivuxolimab in advanced cancers. Assay used: immunoSEQ multiplex PCR; TCRdb lists only in-frame clones, some missing. The sample contains 20,000 to 30,000 clones, approximately 91% of which appear only once. The sample consisted of CD4+ or CD8+ T cells sorted from blood, taken in a trial of the OX40 agonist ivuxolimab. Receptors originate from an adult with an advanced solid tumor such as melanoma, head and neck, liver or kidney cancer.

V gene TRBV19 combines with J gene TRBJ2-6; the D is unclear. The CDR3 runs to 15 residues. Germline loops: CDR1 LNHDA, CDR2 SQIVND (reference sequence). As DNA, the CDR3 is TGTGCTACCACCGGAGTAATCTCTGGGGCCAACGTCCTGACTTTC. It encodes CATTGVISGANVLTF.

The chain recombines TRBV9 with TRBJ1-3; D remains unclear. V was cut by 3 bases and J by 0 bases, with 16 bases left in between. The CDR3 totals 17 residues. CDR1 and CDR2 (germline): SGDLS, YYNGEE. The CDR3 nucleotides are TGTGCCAGCAGCGCTTACGAAACAGCGGACTCTGGAAACACCATATATTTT. This encodes CASSAYETADSGNTIYF.

The V gene is TRBV5-1, the J gene TRBJ1-6, with D unresolved. The CDR3 has 14 amino acids. The germline V and J ends were trimmed by 0 bases and 9 bases, with 10 bases remaining between them. The germline V gene encodes CDR1 SGHRS and CDR2 YFSETQ. DNA of the CDR3: TGCGCCAGCAGCTTGGACAGCGGAAGTTCACCCCTCCACTTT. Translation: CASSLDSGSSPLHF.

Concerning this clone itself: Other DNA sequences from this sample encode an identical CDR3 as well. This sequence joins TRBV4-1 and TRBJ2-7; 10 nucleotides match TRBD1. Trimming took 1 base from V and 2 from J; bases not matched to a gene: 2. This CDR3 contains 15 residues. The germline CDR1 and CDR2 sequences are MGHRA and YSYEKL. The CDR3 coding sequence is TGCGCCAGCAGCCAAGGGACAGGGGGGACCTACGAGCAGTACTTC. It yields the protein CASSQGTGGTYEQYF.

The chain carries TRBV7-3 and TRBJ1-1; D gene ambiguous. Per the germline V gene, CDR1 is SGHTA and CDR2 is FQGTGA. The CDR3 extends over 12 amino acids. The V end was cut by 6 bases, the J end by 6 bases, with 11 bases between. The CDR3 is CASSDGKPEAFF. Written as DNA, the CDR3 is TGTGCCAGCAGTGACGGCAAACCTGAAGCTTTCTTT.

The chain joins TRBV7-2 to TRBJ1-1; no clear D gene. V was clipped by 5 bases and J by 4 bases, with 11 bases between them. Germline V gene sequence: CDR1 SGHTA, CDR2 FQGNSA. This CDR3 contains 13 residues. The CDR3: CASSTVFGTEAFF. CDR3 sequence (DNA): TGTGCCAGCAGCACCGTTTTCGGCACTGAAGCTTTCTTT.

The J gene is TRBJ2-6, the V gene TRBV7-8; TRBD1 agrees at 8 bases. Germline V CDR1 and CDR2: SGHVS, FQNEAQ. V was pared by 5 bases and J by 1 base, with 13 bases of the junction left unmatched. This CDR3 has 19 amino acids. The CDR3, as DNA: TGTGCCAGCAGCGCCCCCAAACAGGGGGTAGTGTCTGGGGCCAACGTCCTGACTTTC. Translation: CASSAPKQGVVSGANVLTF. The full variable domain, completed using reference TRBV7-8 and TRBJ2-6, is GAGVSQSPRYKVAKRGQDVALRCDPISGHVSLFWYQQALGQGPEFLTYFQNEAQLDKSGLPSDRFFAERPEGSVSTLKIQRTQQEDSAVYLCASSAPKQGVVSGANVLTFGAGSRLTVL.

The chain couples TRBV27 to TRBJ2-7; D may be TRBD2 (6 bases). Trimming removed 6 bases at V and 3 bases at J, with 12 bases between. CDR3 length: 13 amino acids. Germline-derived CDR1 and CDR2 are MNHEY and SMNVEV (reference sequence). The CDR3 DNA is TGTGCCAGCAGCCGGGGGTCGCACTACGAGCAGTACTTC. It yields the protein CASSRGSHYEQYF.

This clone was recorded only once. V usage is TRBV28 and J usage is TRBJ2-7; 15 bases are a match to TRBD2. The CDR3 sequence is 18 residues long. V was pared by 2 bases and J by 3 bases, with 8 bases of the junction left unmatched. CDR1 MDHEN and CDR2 SYDVKM come from the germline V gene. The CDR3 spells CASSLRGTSGGQGYEQYF. The CDR3 coding sequence is TGTGCCAGCAGTTTAAGAGGGACTAGCGGGGGGCAAGGCTACGAGCAGTACTTC.

The chain couples TRBV30 to TRBJ1-4; 8 positions match TRBD1. Looked up from germline, CDR1 is GTSNPN and CDR2 is SVGIG (reference sequence). Trimming removed 3 bases from V and 5 bases from J; junction bases left unmatched: 14. The CDR3 has 17 amino acids. The CDR3 coding sequence is TGTGCCTGGAGACCACCTCGACAGGGGCTAGGGAATGAAAAACTGTTTTTT. Encoded protein: CAWRPPRQGLGNEKLFF.

The chain employs TRBV10-1 and TRBJ1-2; weak D call: TRBD1 (6 bases). Germline loops: CDR1 WNHNN, CDR2 SYGVQD (reference sequence). Trimming took off 6 bases at V and 7 bases at J, with 18 bases between the two ends. The CDR3 loop spans 14 amino acids. The CDR3 DNA sequence: TGCGCCAGCAGGGGAAACAGGGATATCCCTGGCTACACCTTC. Its protein product is CASRGNRDIPGYTF.

The chain uses TRBV19 and TRBJ2-7, with no clear D. The CDR3 spans 11 residues. Per germline, CDR1 LNHDA and CDR2 SQIVND (reference sequence). V lost 6 bases, J lost 5 bases, and 8 bases lay in between. Here the CDR3 reads CASRKGHEQYF. The CDR3 DNA reads TGTGCCAGTAGAAAGGGCCACGAGCAGTACTTC.

CDR3 residues: CASYNPDGYTF. CDR3 bases: TGTGCCAGCTATAATCCTGATGGCTACACCTTC. The gene calls are TRBV7-2 and TRBJ1-2; D ambiguous. This CDR3 is built from 11 residues. Trimming removed 8 bases at V and 6 bases at J, with 10 bases between. The germline CDR1 and CDR2 sequences are SGHTA and FQGNSA.

CDR3 DNA: TGTGCCAGCAGCCAAGAGTTGGTTAATGAAAAACTGTTTTTT. Translated: CASSQELVNEKLFF. The rearrangement links TRBV4-2 to TRBJ1-4; D is uncertain. Germline V gene data show CDR1 as LGHNA and CDR2 as YNFKEQ. The CDR3 is 14 amino acids. Trimming cost V 0 bases and J 4 bases, with 6 bases left between them.

The chain couples TRBV5-1 to TRBJ2-1; perhaps TRBD2 as D (6 bases). Germline CDR1 SGHRS, CDR2 YFSETQ. Trimming stripped 0 bases from V and 8 bases from J, with 18 bases between. This CDR3 contains 16 residues. The CDR3: CASSLAEGHSGDEQFF. DNA of the CDR3: TGCGCCAGCAGCTTGGCCGAGGGGCATTCGGGGGATGAGCAGTTCTTC.

The gene calls are TRBV9 and TRBJ1-1; D perhaps matches TRBD1 (5 bases). The V and J ends lost 3 bases and 5 bases respectively, with 17 bases between them. Germline assignment: CDR1 SGDLS and CDR2 YYNGEE. The CDR3 spans 15 residues. The CDR3 region is CASSAPGGGTTEAFF. CDR3 nucleotide sequence: TGTGCCAGCAGCGCCCCAGGCGGGGGTACTACTGAAGCTTTCTTT.

The chain employs TRBV27 and TRBJ1-2; maybe TRBD1 (6 bases). The germline gives CDR1 MNHEY, CDR2 SMNVEV (reference sequence). The CDR3 is 13 amino acids. V lost 6 bases and J 2 bases, leaving 10 bases between the germline ends. In nucleotides, the CDR3 is TGTGCCAGCAGCCGCCAGGGGAACTATGGCTACACCTTC. It translates to CASSRQGNYGYTF.